This TCR beta chain stems from a study of blood T cell repertoires in COVID-19. Whole-study context: Researchers got acute and convalescent COVID-19 samples from the United States, Italy and Spain. Sample material is recorded as cDNA or gDNA derived from T cells, B-cell-depleted T cells, or PBMCs.

Per the original methods: Reference gene primer amplification in the assay estimated nucleated cell counts. Using immunoSEQ multiplex PCR, the repertoire was profiled, and TCRdb retains in-frame clones only, with some absent. The DNA was the basis for D and trimming; V, J and clone size are from that table. The table lists a few hundred thousand clones, 86% of them singletons, with 2% to 2.5% in the top ten. Germline lookup yields CDR1 MNHEY and CDR2 SMNVEV (reference sequence). This CDR3 spans 14 amino acids. Trimming took off 8 bases at V and 4 bases at J, with 18 bases between the two ends. The sequence was obtained from a woman aged 50 to 60 with acute or convalescent COVID-19. The sequenced sample was peripheral blood. V and J are TRBV27 and TRBJ2-7; tentatively, D is TRBD2 (5 bases). CDR3 nucleotide sequence: TGTGCCAGCCAACGGGTAGCATCGGGGTACGAGCAGTACTTC. Translated, it gives CASQRVASGYEQYF.